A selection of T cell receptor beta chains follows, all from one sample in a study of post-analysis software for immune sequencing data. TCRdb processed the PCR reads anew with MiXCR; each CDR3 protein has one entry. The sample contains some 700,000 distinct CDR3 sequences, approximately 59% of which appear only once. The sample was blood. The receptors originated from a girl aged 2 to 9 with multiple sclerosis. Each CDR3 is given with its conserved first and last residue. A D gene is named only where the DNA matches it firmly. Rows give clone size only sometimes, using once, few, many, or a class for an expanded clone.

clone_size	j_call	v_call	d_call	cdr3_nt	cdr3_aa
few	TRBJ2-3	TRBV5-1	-	TGCGCCAGCAGCTCGCAGGGGGACTTTAGCACAGATACGCAGTATTTT	CASSSQGDFSTDTQYF
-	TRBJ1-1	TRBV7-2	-	TGTGCCAGCAGCTTAGAGAGCAGGGTTGATGAAGCTTTCTTT	CASSLESRVDEAFF
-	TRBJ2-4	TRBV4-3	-	TGCGCCAGCAGCCAAGATGAATCCCAAAAATTAGCCAAAAACATTCAGTACTTC	CASSQDESQKLAKNIQYF
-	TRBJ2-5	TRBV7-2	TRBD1	TGTGCCAGCAGCAGGGACAGGGGGGACCAAGAGACCCAGTACTTC	CASSRDRGDQETQYF
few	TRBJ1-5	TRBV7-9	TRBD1	TGTGCCAGCAGCTTAGAAGGGACAGGGGATCAGCCCCAGCATTTT	CASSLEGTGDQPQHF
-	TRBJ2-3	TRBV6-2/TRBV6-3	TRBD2	TGTGCCAGCAGCCATCGACTAGCGGGGGGGCCTTTTCGGTCAGATACGCAGTATTTT	CASSHRLAGGPFRSDTQYF
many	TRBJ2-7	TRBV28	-	TGTGCCAGCTCCCCATGGGACTTCTACGAGCAGTACTTC	CASSPWDFYEQYF
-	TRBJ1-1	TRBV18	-	TGTGCCAGCTCACCTAGGACGGGGGGGAACACTGAAGCTTTCTTT	CASSPRTGGNTEAFF
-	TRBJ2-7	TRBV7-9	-	TGTGCCAGCAGCTTGAAGGTGGTGGCTAACGAGCAGTACTTC	CASSLKVVANEQYF
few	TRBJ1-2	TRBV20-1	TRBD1	TGCAGTGCCCAGAGCGGGACAGGGGGATCTGGCTACACCTTC	CSAQSGTGGSGYTF
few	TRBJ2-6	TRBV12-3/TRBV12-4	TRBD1	TGTGCCAGCAGTGGGAGGACAGGGGTGGCTGGGGCCAACGTCCTGACTTTC	CASSGRTGVAGANVLTF
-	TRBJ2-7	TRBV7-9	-	TGTGCCAGCAGCTCTTTGCGGGACGAGCAGTACTTC	CASSSLRDEQYF
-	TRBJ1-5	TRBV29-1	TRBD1	TGCAGCGTTATCACCGGGACAGGGGCCAATCAGCCCCAGCATTTT	CSVITGTGANQPQHF
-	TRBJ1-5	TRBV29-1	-	TGCAGCGTTTCCGACCCTAATCAGCCCCAGCATTTT	CSVSDPNQPQHF
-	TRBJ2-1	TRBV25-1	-	TGTGCCAGCAGTGAAATGGGGGGTAGGGGGAGTGAGCAGTTCTTC	CASSEMGGRGSEQFF
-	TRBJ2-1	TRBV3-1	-	TGTGCCAGCAGCCATGGCCAAAGGGGCAGTTCCTACAATGAGCAGTTCTTC	CASSHGQRGSSYNEQFF
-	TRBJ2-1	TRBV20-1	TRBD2	TGCAGTGCTCCGGGACTAGTGACGAATGGGCAGTTCTTC	CSAPGLVTNGQFF
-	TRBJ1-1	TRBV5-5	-	TGTGCCAGCAGCTTGGTAGAGGTAACCACTGAAGCTTTCTTT	CASSLVEVTTEAFF
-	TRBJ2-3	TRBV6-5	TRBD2	TGTGCCAGCACCCCCGCTAGCGGGGGGGTTGATACGCAGTATTTT	CASTPASGGVDTQYF
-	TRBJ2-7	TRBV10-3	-	TGTGCCATCAGTGTCGGTTACGAGCAGTACTTC	CAISVGYEQYF
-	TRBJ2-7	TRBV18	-	TGTGCCAGCTCACCCCAACGGACGGCAACCTACGAGCAGTACTTC	CASSPQRTATYEQYF
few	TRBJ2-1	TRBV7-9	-	TGTGCCAGCAGCTTAGCGCAATATCCGGTTAGCTCCTACAATGAGCAGTTCTTC	CASSLAQYPVSSYNEQFF
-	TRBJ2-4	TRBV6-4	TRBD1	TGTGCCAGCACCCAAAAGGACAGGTCAGGCAAAAACATTCAGTACTTC	CASTQKDRSGKNIQYF
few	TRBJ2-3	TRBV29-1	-	TGCAGCGCCGGCCTCCTCTACGCCACGCAGTATTTT	CSAGLLYATQYF
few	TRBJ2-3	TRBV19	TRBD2	TGTGCCAGTACCCCGGGACTAGAAACTAGCACAGATACGCAGTATTTT	CASTPGLETSTDTQYF
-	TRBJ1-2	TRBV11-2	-	TGTGCCAGCAGCTTGTTCCAGGGCTATGGCTACACCTTC	CASSLFQGYGYTF
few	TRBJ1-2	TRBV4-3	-	TGCGCCAGCAGCCAAGAAAGCTTACAGGGACTTCTCAACTATGGCTACACCTTC	CASSQESLQGLLNYGYTF
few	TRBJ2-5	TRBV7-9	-	TGTGCCAGCAGCCTAGGTTCGGGGGAAGAGACCCAGTACTTC	CASSLGSGEETQYF
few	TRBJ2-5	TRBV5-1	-	TGCGCCAGCAGCTTGGGGGTAGGAGCGAGCCAAGAGACCCAGTACTTC	CASSLGVGASQETQYF
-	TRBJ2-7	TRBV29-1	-	TGCAGCGCCTGGGACGGTTCCGGCGAGCAGTACTTC	CSAWDGSGEQYF
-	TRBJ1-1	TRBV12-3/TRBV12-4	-	TGTGCCAGCAGTTCGATGATCGGGGCGGGGGACACTGAAGCTTTCTTT	CASSSMIGAGDTEAFF
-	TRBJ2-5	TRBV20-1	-	TGCAGTGCTACCGATGTGGGGGTCGGAGAGACCCAGTACTTC	CSATDVGVGETQYF
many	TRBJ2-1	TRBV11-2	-	TGTGCCAGCAGTCGCTCGGACTACATGTCGGAGCAGTTCTTC	CASSRSDYMSEQFF
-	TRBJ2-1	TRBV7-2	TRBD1	TGTGCCAGCAGCCCCGTTGGACAGGGGTTGAATGAGCAGTTCTTC	CASSPVGQGLNEQFF
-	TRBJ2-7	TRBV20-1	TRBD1	TGCAGTGCGGAGACAGGGTTTACCTACGAGCAGTACTTC	CSAETGFTYEQYF
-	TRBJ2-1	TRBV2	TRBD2	TGTGCCGGGTACCGGGAGGGAAGCAATGAGCAGTTCTTC	CAGYREGSNEQFF
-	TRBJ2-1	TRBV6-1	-	TGTGCCAGCAGTGCACGGACCTACAATGAGCAGTTCTTC	CASSARTYNEQFF
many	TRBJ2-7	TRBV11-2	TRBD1	TGTGCCAGCAGCTTAGGGGGACAGGGGATTCTCTCCTACGAGCAGTACTTC	CASSLGGQGILSYEQYF
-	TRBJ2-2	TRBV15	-	TGTGCCACCAGCTCCAGGGGCGGGGAGCTGTTTTTT	CATSSRGGELFF
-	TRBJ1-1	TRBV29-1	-	TGCAGCGTTGATGGGGGGTCCCCAGCTTTCTTT	CSVDGGSPAFF
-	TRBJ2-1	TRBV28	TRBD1	TGTGCCAGCAGTTCTCCCGACAGGGGGGGGCGTGAGCAGTTCTTC	CASSSPDRGGREQFF
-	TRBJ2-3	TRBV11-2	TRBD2	TGTGCCAGCAGCTTAGGTCCTAGCGGGAACACAGATACGCAGTATTTT	CASSLGPSGNTDTQYF